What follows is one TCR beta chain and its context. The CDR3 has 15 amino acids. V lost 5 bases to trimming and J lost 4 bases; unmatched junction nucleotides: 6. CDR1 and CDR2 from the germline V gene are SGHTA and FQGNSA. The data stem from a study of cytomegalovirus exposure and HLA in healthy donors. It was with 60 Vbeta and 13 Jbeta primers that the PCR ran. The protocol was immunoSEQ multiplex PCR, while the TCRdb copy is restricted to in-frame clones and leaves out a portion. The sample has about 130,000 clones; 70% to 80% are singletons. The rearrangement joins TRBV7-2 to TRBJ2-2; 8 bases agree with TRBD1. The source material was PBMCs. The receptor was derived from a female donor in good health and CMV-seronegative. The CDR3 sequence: CASSTDRGGTGELFF. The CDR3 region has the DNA TGTGCCAGCAGCACCGACAGGGGCGGCACCGGGGAGCTGTTTTTT. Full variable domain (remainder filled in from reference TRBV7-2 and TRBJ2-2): GAGVSQSPSNKVTEKGKDVELRCDPISGHTALYWYRQSLGQGLEFLIYFQGNSAPDKSGLPSDRFSAERTGGSVSTLTIQRTQQEDSAVYLCASSTDRGGTGELFFGEGSRLTVL.